This T cell receptor (beta chain) was sequenced in a study of cytomegalovirus exposure and HLA in healthy donors. Turning to the study itself: Of 300 to 450 genotyped donors, more than 75% clustered with self-reported Caucasian donors. Findings of the study overall: Reports indicated that the classifier achieved high specificity and sensitivity in diagnosing cytomegalovirus status. TCR beta chain V- and J-gene trimming was linked, in a later analysis, to a missense variant in DCLRE1C. Among immune exposure information, only CMV serostatus was available.

The PCR was carried out with 60 Vbeta primers and 13 Jbeta primers. The assay was immunoSEQ multiplex PCR, and TCRdb's table has in-frame clones only and misses some. The sample carries about 82,000 clones, about 70% recorded once. As for this clone: The antigen remains unidentified.

Trimming removed 3 bases from V and 8 bases from J, with 13 bases in between. Germline loops: CDR1 LNHNV, CDR2 YYDKDF (reference sequence). The CDR3 spans 13 residues. The sequence came from a woman between 45 and 65 years old in good health and CMV-seropositive. Input material: PBMCs. V and J are TRBV15 and TRBJ1-2; D is possibly TRBD1 (5 bases). The DNA for the CDR3 is TGTGCCACCAGCAGGACAGCTGGTCGCGGCTACACCTTC. This translates into CATSRTAGRGYTF.